This TCR beta chain comes out of a study of T cells in Graves' hyperthyroidism and ophthalmopathy. Amplification yielded TCR beta CDR3 regions, with RNA transcripts as the source. HTBI primers were employed in a first-round RT-PCR of the TCR CDR3. TCRdb independently ran MiXCR on the multiplex PCR reads; one entry per CDR3 protein. The sample lists 250,000 to 350,000 distinct CDR3 sequences, around 17% seen once, with around 35% in the top ten. Study conclusions and caveats: Ophthalmopathy stood apart from stable hyperthyroidism in a 13 V-J model.

This clonotype was observed many times. Its antigen is currently unknown. Among the patients, aged 18 to 65, hyperthyroidism was newly diagnosed and had lasted under 2 months. Clinical symptoms, serum thyroxine and TRAb, thyroid ultrasound and orbital computed tomography together formed the diagnostic basis. This clonotype was obtained from a man between 25 and 39 years old with Graves' hyperthyroidism. The sample was blood.

CDR3 DNA: TGTGCCAGCAGTTTGACAGGGATCAACACCGGGGAGCTGTTTTTT. Translating gives CASSLTGINTGELFF. V gene TRBV27 combines with J gene TRBJ2-2, with TRBD1 identical over 7 bases. Trimming removed 3 bases from V and 2 bases from J; junction bases left unmatched: 3. The CDR3 sequence is 15 residues long. The V gene's germline CDR1 is MNHEY and CDR2 SMNVEV (reference sequence).